These 14 T cell receptor beta chains originate from one sample sequenced in a study of CD8+CD57+ T cells in acquired aplastic anemia. Using genomic DNA as the template, TCR beta VDJ and CDR3 profiling was carried out. Each CDR3 protein is one row after TCRdb ran MiXCR on the reads. In the table there are 90,000 to 130,000 distinct CDR3 sequences, around 53% of which are singletons. The sample comprised sorted CD4+, CD8+, or CD8+CD57+ T cells (not recorded which) from PBMCs. These receptors came from a human donor in good health, serving as a control.

Turning to this clonotype: A much larger clonotype is one base distant, so this may be a read error. The V and J genes are TRBV4-1 and TRBJ1-1; D unclear. Germline V gives CDR1 MGHRA, CDR2 YSYEKL. This CDR3 has 14 amino acids. With 3 bases removed from V and 4 bases from J, the gap between germline ends came to 12 bases. CDR3 in amino acids: CASSHPDPPTEAFF. In DNA, the CDR3 is TGCGCCAGCAGCCACCCTGACCCCCCCACTGAAGCTTTCTTT.

The rearrangement uses TRBV20-1 and TRBJ2-3, with TRBD1 as a possible D gene (5 bases). The V gene lost 5 bases and the J gene lost 2 bases, with 11 bases spanning the gap. CDR1 and CDR2 from the germline V gene are DFQATT and SNEGSKA (reference sequence). CDR3 length equals 13 residues. In DNA, the CDR3 is TGCAGTGCTGCGGACACCTCCACAGATACGCAGTATTTT. Protein sequence: CSAADTSTDTQYF.

V and J are TRBV2 and TRBJ2-3; D is possibly TRBD2 (6 bases). Between the trimmed V and J ends, which lost 8 bases and 5 bases, there was a span of 11 bases. Germline CDR1 is SNHLY and CDR2 is FYNNEI. CDR3 size: 12 residues. The CDR3 DNA reads TGTGCCAGCGGTTCGGGGGAAGATACGCAGTATTTT. Translation gives CASGSGEDTQYF.

J is TRBJ1-1 and V is TRBV25-1; the match to TRBD1 covers 7 bases. Looked up from germline, CDR1 is MGHDK and CDR2 is SYGVNS. CDR3 length: 14 amino acids. V shed 4 bases and J 4 bases; nucleotides not matched to a gene: 6. Here the CDR3 reads CASSADRVGTEAFF. In DNA form, the CDR3 reads TGTGCCAGCAGTGCAGACAGGGTGGGCACTGAAGCTTTCTTT.

The chain links TRBV19 to TRBJ2-7; the D call may be TRBD1 or TRBD2 (6 bases each). This CDR3 comprises 13 residues. Germline V CDR1 and CDR2: LNHDA, SQIVND (reference sequence). The V and J ends lost 8 bases and 3 bases respectively, with 14 bases between them. The CDR3 region is CASHGGQIYEQYF. CDR3 in DNA: TGTGCCAGTCACGGGGGACAAATCTACGAGCAGTACTTC.

There are a few counts of this clonotype. The V gene is TRBV18, the J gene TRBJ2-2; TRBD1 matches 7 bases. This CDR3 has 15 residues. Germline CDR1 KGHSH, CDR2 LQKENI. V was pared by 3 bases and J by 0 bases, with 1 base of the junction left unmatched. This chain's CDR3 is CASSPGTANTGELFF. The CDR3 nucleotides are TGTGCCAGCTCACCTGGGACAGCGAACACCGGGGAGCTGTTTTTT.

This clonotype was seen many times. The J gene is TRBJ1-1, the V gene TRBV5-6; D is ambiguous. In germline, CDR1 is SGHDT, CDR2 YYEEEE. This CDR3 has 14 residues. V lost 1 base and J 0 bases, leaving 7 bases between the germline ends. CDR3 DNA: TGTGCCAGCAGCTTGAACAGTATGAACACTGAAGCTTTCTTT. Translating gives CASSLNSMNTEAFF.

The chain carries TRBV5-1 and TRBJ2-7, with 9 bases aligning to TRBD2. The germline V gene has CDR1 SGHRS and CDR2 YFSETQ. The ends lost 5 bases at V and 4 bases at J; junction bases unmatched: 10. This CDR3 contains 15 residues. CDR3 nucleotides: TGCGCCAGCAGTGTTGGCGGGAGGGCCTCGTACGAGCAGTACTTC. Translation gives CASSVGGRASYEQYF.

This clonotype was counted at least ten times. The chain carries TRBV3-1 and TRBJ2-1, with TRBD2 identical over 8 bases. With 1 base clipped from V and 5 bases from J, the junction kept 4 bases outside the gene matches. The CDR3 sequence is 15 residues long. The germline V gene encodes CDR1 LGHDT and CDR2 YNNKEL (reference sequence). In DNA form, the CDR3 reads TGTGCCAGCAGCCAAGCGGGGGGGGGGAACAATGAGCAGTTCTTC. Amino acid sequence: CASSQAGGGNNEQFF.

This rearrangement joins TRBV29-1 to TRBJ2-5; 13 nucleotides match TRBD2. Germline CDR1 SQVTM, CDR2 ANQGSEA. V shed 6 bases and J 9 bases; nucleotides not matched to a gene: 10. This CDR3 is 14 amino acids long. The CDR3 DNA reads TGCAGCGTGAAGACTAGCGGGGGGACCGAGGCCCAGTACTTC. Translation gives CSVKTSGGTEAQYF.

There are many counts of this clonotype. The chain uses TRBV12-3 or TRBV12-4 and TRBJ2-3, with a weak D call TRBD1 (5 bases). This CDR3 has 13 amino acids. V dropped 1 base and J dropped 3 bases, with 5 bases sitting between them. CDR3 nucleotides: TGTGCCAGCAGTTTAGACAGGACAGATACGCAGTATTTT. The encoded protein is CASSLDRTDTQYF.

V is TRBV12-3 or TRBV12-4 and J is TRBJ2-7; 8 nucleotides align to TRBD1. V lost 5 bases to trimming and J lost 2 bases; unmatched junction nucleotides: 11. The CDR3 is made up of 16 amino acids. The chain's CDR3 is CASSLGGQDGAYEQYF. The CDR3 DNA is TGTGCCAGCAGTCTCGGGGGACAGGATGGTGCCTACGAGCAGTACTTC.

The chain employs TRBV5-1 and TRBJ2-3; TRBD2 agrees at 9 bases. Germline V gene data show CDR1 as SGHRS and CDR2 as YFSETQ. The CDR3 runs to 15 residues. The junction had 6 bases not matched to a gene; V was cut back by 2 bases and J by 5 bases. CDR3 sequence: CASSFGRGREDTQYF. The CDR3 DNA follows: TGCGCCAGCAGCTTCGGTCGCGGGAGGGAAGATACGCAGTATTTT.

This clonotype came up many times. The chain carries TRBV12-3 or TRBV12-4 and TRBJ2-1, with TRBD2 identical over 12 bases. V was pared by 3 bases and J by 4 bases, with 4 bases of the junction left unmatched. CDR3 length: 16 amino acids. CDR3 residues: CASSFASGGDYNEQFF. DNA for the CDR3: TGTGCCAGCAGTTTCGCTAGCGGGGGGGATTACAATGAGCAGTTCTTC.